These 22 T cell receptor beta chains were all obtained from the same sample, sequenced in a study of control samples from healthy donors and cancer patients. The method was immunoSEQ multiplex PCR; TCRdb's version includes in-frame clones alone and lacks a portion of them. The sample has 150,000 or so clones; roughly 90% are singletons. Sequenced sample: blood. These receptor sequences come from a man aged 30 to 39 in good health.

The V and J genes are TRBV7-9 and TRBJ1-1; D might be TRBD1 (5 bases). CDR1 is SEHNR, CDR2 FQNEAQ, per germline (reference sequence). Trimming stripped 8 bases from V and 1 base from J, with 20 bases between. This CDR3 spans 16 amino acids. For the CDR3, the DNA is TGTGCCAGCGGGCGGGACGGGTCCCTCGAGAACACTGAAGCTTTCTTT. It codes for CASGRDGSLENTEAFF.

The V and J genes are TRBV7-3 and TRBJ2-1; TRBD2 matches at 10 bases. Per the germline V gene, CDR1 is SGHTA and CDR2 is FQGTGA. The ends lost 5 bases at V and 5 bases at J; junction bases unmatched: 6. The CDR3 runs to 15 residues. CDR3 DNA sequence: TGTGCCAGCAGCCCAGCGGGAGGGCGAAACAATGAGCAGTTCTTC. Amino acids: CASSPAGGRNNEQFF. Using reference TRBV7-3 and TRBJ2-1 for the parts outside the CDR3, the full variable domain is GAGVSQTPSNKVTEKGKYVELRCDPISGHTALYWYRQSLGQGPEFLIYFQGTGAADDSGLPNDRFFAVRPEGSVSTLKIQRTERGDSAVYLCASSPAGGRNNEQFFGPGTRLTVL.

CDR3 sequence: CASSYPRRGLAKNIQYF. For the CDR3, the DNA is TGTGCCAGCAGTTACCCGAGACGAGGACTAGCCAAAAACATTCAGTACTTC. The V and J genes are TRBV6-2 or TRBV6-3 and TRBJ2-4, with D perhaps matching TRBD2 (5 bases). The ends were cut back, 2 bases at V and 0 bases at J, with 14 bases in the middle. The CDR3 has 17 amino acids. Germline-derived CDR1 and CDR2 are MNHEY and SVGEGT.

The J gene is TRBJ1-6, the V gene TRBV7-8, with a weak D call TRBD1 (5 bases). V was shortened by 2 bases and J by 7 bases, with 6 bases between the two germline ends. The V gene's germline CDR1 is SGHVS and CDR2 FQNEAQ. The CDR3 covers 13 residues. The CDR3 sequence is CASSLKGNSPLHF. CDR3 sequence (DNA): TGTGCCAGCAGCTTAAAGGGGAATTCACCCCTCCACTTT.

The chain couples TRBV14 to TRBJ1-6; no clear D gene. The CDR3 has 13 amino acids. The V and J ends lost 4 bases and 7 bases respectively, with 8 bases between them. Germline V gene lookup returns CDR1 SGHDN and CDR2 FVKESK. The CDR3 spells CASSPYKNSPLHF. The DNA of the CDR3 is TGTGCCAGCAGCCCCTATAAGAATTCACCCCTCCACTTT.

The chain links TRBV27 to TRBJ1-2; D perhaps matches TRBD1 (6 bases). The CDR3 runs to 12 residues. From germline, CDR1 is MNHEY and CDR2 SMNVEV (reference sequence). V was pared by 4 bases and J by 14 bases, with 17 bases between. As DNA, the CDR3 is TGTGCCAGCAGTTCCGCGACAGGAACCGCGACCTTC. It codes for CASSSATGTATF.

V usage is TRBV3-1 (or the pseudogene TRBV3-2) and J usage is TRBJ2-5; 8 nucleotides align to TRBD2. J gave up 5 bases and V 1 base, and 6 bases lay outside the gene matches. This CDR3 has 15 residues. Germline V gives CDR1 LGHDT, CDR2 YNNKEL (reference sequence). CDR3 coding DNA: TGTGCCAGCAGCCAAGTCGCTAGCGGGCGGGAGACCCAGTACTTC. The encoded protein is CASSQVASGRETQYF.

The chain is built from TRBV4-2 and TRBJ1-5; D not resolved. The CDR3 contains 17 residues. Trimming shortened V by 5 bases and J by 2 bases, and 19 bases separated the two germline ends. Germline V gene lookup returns CDR1 LGHNA and CDR2 YNFKEQ. This chain's CDR3 is CASSYIVQTKGNQPQHF. The DNA of the CDR3 is TGTGCCAGCAGCTATATTGTACAGACGAAAGGCAATCAGCCCCAGCATTTT.

The genes are TRBV7-9 and TRBJ1-1, with D possibly being TRBD1 (5 bases). Germline V gene lookup returns CDR1 SEHNR and CDR2 FQNEAQ (reference sequence). V was clipped by 5 bases and J by 1 base, with 14 bases between them. CDR3 length equals 15 residues. The CDR3 coding sequence is TGTGCCAGCAGCCCGGAGGGGATGGGGAACACTGAAGCTTTCTTT. This encodes CASSPEGMGNTEAFF.

The chain has TRBV9 and TRBJ2-2, with TRBD1 matching over 7 bases. Germline V gene lookup returns CDR1 SGDLS and CDR2 YYNGEE. The V segment lost 3 bases and the J segment 6 bases; nucleotides outside the gene matches: 2. This CDR3 is built from 13 residues. The CDR3 spells CASSAQGAGELFF. DNA for the CDR3: TGTGCCAGCAGCGCGCAGGGGGCCGGGGAGCTGTTTTTT. The variable domain in full, completed from reference TRBV9 and TRBJ2-2, reads DSGVTQTPKHLITATGQRVTLRCSPRSGDLSVYWYQQSLDQGLQFLIQYYNGEERAKGNILERFSAQQFPDLHSELNLSSLELGDSALYFCASSAQGAGELFFGEGSRLTVL.

This chain joins TRBV5-1 and TRBJ2-7, with a weak D call TRBD1 (6 bases). V gave up 0 bases and J gave up 5 bases, with 12 bases separating them. Germline values: CDR1 SGHRS, CDR2 YFSETQ. This CDR3 is built from 14 residues. The CDR3 region is CASSLGDRRDEQYF. The CDR3 DNA is TGCGCCAGCAGCTTGGGAGACAGGCGAGACGAGCAGTACTTC.

The chain uses TRBV21-1 and TRBJ1-2; no check of the table's D call, TRBD1, against the DNA was made. TRBV21-1 is assigned pseudogene status. The CDR3 sequence is 14 residues long. The CDR3 sequence is CASSPRGHNYGYTF. The CDR3 bases are TGTGCCAGCAGTCCTAGGGGGCACAACTATGGCTACACCTTC.

This clone showed up just once. The chain employs TRBV5-4 and TRBJ2-6; D may match TRBD1 or TRBD2 (5 bases each). Germline assignment: CDR1 SGHNT and CDR2 YYREEE (reference sequence). The CDR3 is 15 residues long. V shed 3 bases and J shed 2 bases, with 9 bases lying between them. Here the CDR3 DNA reads TGTGCCAGCAGCTGGGGGTTACCTGGGGCCAACGTCCTGACTTTC. Its translation is CASSWGLPGANVLTF. Full variable domain (remainder filled in from reference TRBV5-4 and TRBJ2-6): ETGVTQSPTHLIKTRGQQVTLRCSSQSGHNTVSWYQQALGQGPQFIFQYYREEENGRGNFPPRFSGLQFPNYSSELNVNALELDDSALYLCASSWGLPGANVLTFGAGSRLTVL.

The rearrangement joins TRBV19 to TRBJ1-3; D not certain. Per germline, CDR1 LNHDA and CDR2 SQIVND (reference sequence). This CDR3 has 14 amino acids. V was shortened by 5 bases and J by 0 bases, with 8 bases between the two germline ends. The CDR3 spells CASSALSSGNTIYF. The CDR3 nucleotides are TGTGCCAGTAGTGCTCTTTCCTCTGGAAACACCATATATTTT.

V is TRBV9 and J is TRBJ2-2, with 7 positions matching TRBD2. CDR1 is SGDLS and CDR2 is YYNGEE in the germline V gene. The CDR3 contains 16 residues. Trimming took 0 bases from V and 4 from J; bases not matched to a gene: 6. Written as DNA, the CDR3 is TGTGCCAGCAGCGTAGTGGCGGGAGTGGGCACCGGGGAGCTGTTTTTT. Translation gives CASSVVAGVGTGELFF.

CDR3 sequence (DNA): TGTGCCAGCACCCCAGGGGGGGACGGCTACACCTTC. Encoded protein: CASTPGGDGYTF. The chain carries TRBV6-5 and TRBJ1-2; 7 bases line up with TRBD1. Germline V gene sequence: CDR1 MNHEY, CDR2 SVGAGI. CDR3 size: 12 residues. The V segment lost 7 bases and the J segment 8 bases; nucleotides outside the gene matches: 7.

J is TRBJ2-7 and V is TRBV7-9, with 7 bases aligning to TRBD1. V dropped 4 bases and J dropped 5; count of bases not matched to a gene: 11. This CDR3 region has 15 residues. From germline, CDR1 is SEHNR and CDR2 FQNEAQ (reference sequence). CDR3 amino acids: CASSSYRQGPDEQYF. The CDR3 DNA reads as TGTGCCAGCAGCTCTTACCGACAGGGCCCAGACGAGCAGTACTTC. Together with reference TRBV7-9 and TRBJ2-7, the CDR3 gives the full variable domain: DTGVSQNPRHKITKRGQNVTFRCDPISEHNRLYWYRQTLGQGPEFLTYFQNEAQLEKSRLLSDRFSAERPKGSFSTLEIQRTEQGDSAMYLCASSSYRQGPDEQYFGPGTRLTVT.

V usage is TRBV6-1 and J usage is TRBJ2-3, with no clear D. CDR1 is MNHNS, CDR2 SASEGT, per germline. The V end was cut by 1 base, the J end by 12 bases, with 5 bases between. The CDR3 is made up of 10 amino acids. CDR3 amino acids: CASSEGVQYF. The DNA of the CDR3 is TGTGCCAGCAGTGAAGGCGTACAGTATTTT.

The chain has TRBV14 and TRBJ2-2; D unclear. Trimming left V 4 bases short and J 2 bases short, with 11 bases between. Per germline, CDR1 SGHDN and CDR2 FVKESK. The CDR3 spans 15 residues. The CDR3 DNA follows: TGTGCCAGCAGCCGTCACAGCTCTAACACCGGGGAGCTGTTTTTT. The encoded protein is CASSRHSSNTGELFF.

As regards this clone: In this CDR3 the conserved last residue, phenylalanine or tryptophan, is missing, so a read error is likely. The V and J genes are TRBV12-5 and TRBJ1-2, with D unclear. Germline V gene lookup returns CDR1 LGHNT and CDR2 FRNRAP. The V end lost 2 bases, the J end lost 8 bases, and 15 bases lay between the germline ends. This CDR3 is built from 14 residues. CDR3 protein: CASGLSGVTSGYTL. CDR3 nucleotide sequence: TGTGCTAGTGGTTTGTCCGGGGTAACCTCCGGCTACACCCTC.

This chain joins TRBV3-1 (or the pseudogene TRBV3-2) and TRBJ1-4; D might be TRBD1 (5 bases). This CDR3 contains 16 residues. Germline CDR1 reads LGHDT; CDR2 reads YNNKEL (reference sequence). V shed 4 bases and J shed 4 bases, with 16 bases lying between them. CDR3 sequence: CASSPMKGRNNEKLFF. The CDR3 DNA reads as TGTGCCAGCAGCCCGATGAAGGGACGGAATAATGAAAAACTGTTTTTT.

The gene calls are TRBV2 and TRBJ1-2; 9 bases are a match to TRBD1. The CDR3 is 15 residues long. CDR1 and CDR2 from the germline V gene are SNHLY and FYNNEI. The V segment lost 4 bases and the J segment 7 bases; nucleotides outside the gene matches: 10. CDR3 DNA: TGTGCCAGCAGTGGGGTCCTGACAGGGGGTAGTGGCTACACCTTC. This gives the protein CASSGVLTGGSGYTF.